The 27 T cell receptor beta chains in this list originate from one sample, sequenced in a study of shared clonotypes between healthy human individuals. Profiling relied on immunoSEQ multiplex PCR, and the TCRdb table lists in-frame clones only, not all of them. The table has about 490,000 clones, roughly 85% seen once. Sequenced material: PBMCs. The receptors come from a middle-aged woman in good health. Some clones in this sample may be carry-over from other donors' samples.

This clone was recorded once. The rearrangement joins TRBV30 to TRBJ2-1, with 14 positions matching TRBD2. With 0 bases clipped from V and 6 bases from J, the junction kept 7 bases outside the gene matches. The V gene's germline CDR1 is GTSNPN and CDR2 SVGIG (reference sequence). The CDR3 runs 17 residues. The CDR3 region is CAWSVSLTSGRVNEQFF. The CDR3 nucleotides are TGTGCCTGGAGTGTTTCCCTGACTAGCGGGAGGGTCAATGAGCAGTTCTTC.

The V call is TRBV28, the J call TRBJ2-2; 8 bases align to TRBD2. Germline loops: CDR1 MDHEN, CDR2 SYDVKM. J lost 1 base, V lost 4 bases, and 14 bases had no gene match. The CDR3 covers 19 residues. The CDR3 region has the DNA TGTGCCAGCAGTTACCCACGCCCCCTTAGCGGGAAGAACACCGGGGAGCTGTTTTTT. It specifies CASSYPRPLSGKNTGELFF.

Notes on this clone: A much larger clone sits a single nucleotide away, making a read error possible. The J gene is TRBJ2-2, the V gene TRBV5-4, with unresolved D. The CDR3 runs 14 residues. Germline CDR1 SGHNT, CDR2 YYREEE (reference sequence). V was pared by 0 bases and J by 1 base, with 4 bases between. CDR3 loop: CASSLEQNTGELFF. CDR3 sequence (DNA): TGTGCCAGCAGCTTGGAACAGAACACCGGGGAGCTGTTTTTT.

The J gene is TRBJ1-4, the V gene TRBV19, with 8 nucleotides matching TRBD1. V shed 6 bases, J shed 3 bases, and the junction held 6 bases outside the gene matches. Germline CDR1 is LNHDA and CDR2 is SQIVND (reference sequence). The CDR3 is made up of 15 amino acids. The CDR3 is CASSPTGVANEKLFF. The DNA for the CDR3 is TGTGCCAGTAGCCCGACAGGGGTGGCTAATGAAAAACTGTTTTTT.

This clone has ten or more counts. This chain connects TRBV19 to TRBJ2-5, with a weak D call TRBD2 (6 bases). V dropped 4 bases and J dropped 5 bases, with 14 bases sitting between them. This CDR3 comprises 14 residues. The germline V gene encodes CDR1 LNHDA and CDR2 SQIVND (reference sequence). This chain's CDR3 is CASSNPGVGETQYF. CDR3 sequence (DNA): TGTGCCAGTAGTAATCCGGGAGTAGGGGAGACCCAGTACTTC.

The chain combines TRBV18 with TRBJ2-3, with D unclear. Trimming stripped 3 bases from V and 2 bases from J, with 3 bases between. This CDR3 is built from 12 residues. Germline assignment: CDR1 KGHSH and CDR2 LQKENI. In nucleotides, the CDR3 is TGTGCCAGCTCACCCCACACAGATACGCAGTATTTT. This sequence encodes CASSPHTDTQYF.

The gene calls are TRBV10-3 and TRBJ1-2; 7 nucleotides align to TRBD1. J was trimmed by 3 bases and V by 10 bases; bases with no gene match: 8. This CDR3 has 13 residues. In germline, CDR1 is ENHRY, CDR2 SYGVKD. The CDR3 is CASKPGTDYGYTF. CDR3 nucleotides: TGTGCCAGCAAGCCCGGGACAGACTATGGCTACACCTTC.

This clone has a single count. V and J are TRBV7-9 and TRBJ1-4; D is undetermined. The V end lost 5 bases, the J end lost 7 bases, and 14 bases lay between the germline ends. CDR1 and CDR2 from the germline V gene are SEHNR and FQNEAQ (reference sequence). The CDR3 is made up of 14 amino acids. This CDR3 is CASSLGSGGEKLFF. The CDR3 nucleotides read TGTGCCAGCAGCCTCGGATCTGGCGGTGAAAAACTGTTTTTT.

The chain joins TRBV15 to TRBJ2-7, with 7 bases matching TRBD2. The CDR3 sequence is 16 residues long. V shed 1 base, J shed 3 bases, and the junction held 9 bases outside the gene matches. The germline gives CDR1 LNHNV, CDR2 YYDKDF (reference sequence). Written as DNA, the CDR3 is TGTGCCACCAGCAGAGGTCCGCGGGAGTTAGACTACGAGCAGTACTTC. Residues: CATSRGPRELDYEQYF.

This clone turned up a few times. The genes are TRBV18 and TRBJ2-5; the D gene is possibly TRBD2 (6 bases). This CDR3 contains 15 residues. Trimming pared 6 bases from V and 4 bases from J, leaving 18 bases between. In germline, CDR1 is KGHSH, CDR2 LQKENI. In nucleotides, the CDR3 is TGTGCCAGCTCTCCCTCTAGCGCCCCGGGAGAGACCCAGTACTTC. Protein sequence: CASSPSSAPGETQYF. Together with reference TRBV18 and TRBJ2-5, the CDR3 gives the full variable domain: NAGVMQNPRHLVRRRGQEARLRCSPMKGHSHVYWYRQLPEEGLKFMVYLQKENIIDESGMPKERFSAEFPKEGPSILRIQQVVRGDSAAYFCASSPSSAPGETQYFGPGTRLLVL.

This clone was picked up a small number of times. The CDR3 sequence: CASRVAGGAFEQYF. DNA of the CDR3: TGTGCCAGCAGGGTGGCGGGAGGGGCGTTCGAGCAGTACTTC. This sequence joins TRBV2 and TRBJ2-7; 9 bases are a match to TRBD2. CDR1 is SNHLY, CDR2 FYNNEI, per germline. With V trimmed by 6 bases and J by 6 bases, 9 bases remained unmatched. This CDR3 spans 14 amino acids. The full variable domain, in which reference TRBV2 and TRBJ2-7 provide the parts outside the CDR3, is EPEVTQTPSHQVTQMGQEVILRCVPISNHLYFYWYRQILGQKVEFLVSFYNNEISEKSEIFDDQFSVERPDGSNFTLKIRSTKLEDSAMYFCASRVAGGAFEQYFGPGTRLTVT.

The rearrangement links TRBV19 to TRBJ2-2; TRBD2 matches 7 bases. V lost 4 bases to trimming and J lost 1 base; unmatched junction nucleotides: 3. Germline CDR1 reads LNHDA; CDR2 reads SQIVND (reference sequence). This CDR3 spans 15 amino acids. In DNA form, the CDR3 reads TGTGCCAGTAGTACAGGGAGGGGGAACACCGGGGAGCTGTTTTTT. Amino acid sequence: CASSTGRGNTGELFF.

V is TRBV7-2 and J is TRBJ2-3; TRBD1 aligns across 12 bases. The CDR3 length is 17 residues. Germline V gives CDR1 SGHTA, CDR2 FQGNSA. J was trimmed by 1 base and V by 5 bases; bases with no gene match: 7. The CDR3 bases are TGTGCCAGCAGCGGGGGGACAGGGGGCGCTCGCACAGATACGCAGTATTTT. It yields the protein CASSGGTGGARTDTQYF.

The CDR3 coding sequence is TGCGCCAGCAGCTTGGAGCCGGCTCTAAGGGGAGAGACCCAGTACTTC. It specifies CASSLEPALRGETQYF. The V call is TRBV5-1, the J call TRBJ2-5; TRBD1 is a possible D gene (5 bases). V was cut by 0 bases and J by 4 bases, with 16 bases left in between. Germline V gene lookup returns CDR1 SGHRS and CDR2 YFSETQ. The CDR3 length is 16 residues.

This clone has more than one count but fewer than ten. One junction end disagrees with the germline gene, perhaps due to a read error. The chain employs TRBV6-1 and TRBJ1-2; D call uncertain. The CDR3 is 14 amino acids. CDR1 and CDR2 from the germline V gene are MNHNS and SASEGT. This CDR3 is CASTESAPSYGYTF. Here the CDR3 DNA reads TGTGCCAGCACTGAATCTGCTCCCTCCTATGGCTACACCTTC.

The chain employs TRBV6-6 and TRBJ2-3; the D is unclear. CDR3 length equals 13 residues. Germline V gene sequence: CDR1 MNHNY, CDR2 SVGAGI (reference sequence). Trimming took off 5 bases at V and 2 bases at J, with 8 bases between the two ends. CDR3 in amino acids: CASSATSTDTQYF. The CDR3 nucleotides read TGTGCCAGCAGTGCAACATCCACAGATACGCAGTATTTT.

This rearrangement joins TRBV5-4 to TRBJ1-2; no clear D. V was cut by 0 bases and J by 2 bases, with 14 bases left in between. From germline, CDR1 is SGHNT and CDR2 YYREEE (reference sequence). This CDR3 region has 16 residues. Written as DNA, the CDR3 is TGTGCCAGCAGCTTGGCGGCTCCCCGGCGGAACTATGGCTACACCTTC. This encodes CASSLAAPRRNYGYTF. The full variable domain, with the rest looked up from reference TRBV5-4 and TRBJ1-2, is ETGVTQSPTHLIKTRGQQVTLRCSSQSGHNTVSWYQQALGQGPQFIFQYYREEENGRGNFPPRFSGLQFPNYSSELNVNALELDDSALYLCASSLAAPRRNYGYTFGSGTRLTVV.

The genes are TRBV2 and TRBJ2-3, with D unresolved. CDR1 and CDR2 (germline): SNHLY, FYNNEI. V was cut by 6 bases and J by 0 bases, with 7 bases left in between. This CDR3 has 13 residues. CDR3 residues: CASSITSTDTQYF. The CDR3 nucleotides read TGTGCCAGCAGCATCACTAGCACAGATACGCAGTATTTT.

This clone was recorded a few times. The gene calls are TRBV5-4 and TRBJ2-1; weak D call: TRBD2 (6 bases). This CDR3 comprises 13 residues. CDR1 is SGHNT, CDR2 YYREEE, per germline (reference sequence). Trimming removed 5 bases at V and 7 bases at J, with 13 bases between. The CDR3 is CASRPGVGNEQFF. The CDR3 DNA reads as TGTGCCAGCAGGCCGGGAGTCGGGAATGAGCAGTTCTTC.

At least ten counts were recorded for this clone. The CDR3 spells CASSPYQTEAFF. Written as DNA, the CDR3 is TGTGCCAGCAGCCCATACCAGACGGAAGCTTTCTTT. The chain uses TRBV14 and TRBJ1-1, with D unclear. This CDR3 contains 12 residues. Germline CDR1 is SGHDN and CDR2 is FVKESK. V shed 4 bases and J shed 8 bases, with 11 bases lying between them.

A single count supports this clone. The chain couples TRBV11-3 to TRBJ2-3; 9 bases align to TRBD1. V shed 5 bases and J 2 bases; nucleotides not matched to a gene: 2. The germline V gene encodes CDR1 SGHNT and CDR2 YENEEA. CDR3 length: 14 amino acids. The DNA for the CDR3 is TGTGCCAGCAGCCGGGACAGGGACACAGATACGCAGTATTTT. The encoded protein is CASSRDRDTDTQYF.

The chain links TRBV9 to TRBJ2-3; no clear D. CDR1 is SGDLS, CDR2 YYNGEE, per germline. The ends were cut back, 0 bases at V and 3 bases at J, with 5 bases in the middle. The CDR3 runs 13 residues. CDR3 sequence: CASSVGFTDTQYF. CDR3 DNA: TGTGCCAGCAGCGTAGGGTTTACAGATACGCAGTATTTT.

The V gene is TRBV7-2, the J gene TRBJ1-6, with a weak D call TRBD1 (6 bases). CDR1 is SGHTA, CDR2 FQGNSA, per germline. CDR3 size: 15 residues. V was pared by 3 bases and J by 6 bases, with 12 bases between. The CDR3 DNA sequence: TGTGCCAGCAGCTTTGCGGGGGCCTCTAATTCACCCCTCCACTTT. The encoded protein is CASSFAGASNSPLHF.

The rearrangement links TRBV4-2 to TRBJ2-7, with 11 bases that match TRBD2. The CDR3 is 17 residues long. V lost 2 bases to trimming and J lost 4 bases; unmatched junction nucleotides: 10. Germline CDR1 and CDR2: LGHNA and YNFKEQ. CDR3 protein: CASSQRTSGYPLYEQYF. In nucleotides, the CDR3 is TGTGCCAGCAGCCAAAGGACTAGCGGGTATCCATTATACGAGCAGTACTTC.

Turning to this clone: Other DNA sequences from this sample encode an identical CDR3 as well. The chain recombines TRBV5-4 with TRBJ2-7, with 9 positions matching TRBD2. CDR3 length equals 15 residues. Trimming removed 3 bases from V and 5 bases from J; junction bases left unmatched: 9. Germline CDR1 is SGHNT and CDR2 is YYREEE (reference sequence). CDR3 sequence: CASSSPTSGRDEQYF. CDR3 nucleotide sequence: TGTGCCAGCAGCTCCCCGACTAGCGGCAGGGACGAGCAGTACTTC.

The DNA for the CDR3 is TGTGCCAGCAGCTCCGGGACTAGCGGACTCCAGTTCTTC. Its translation: CASSSGTSGLQFF. The chain uses TRBV7-3 and TRBJ2-1, with 11 bases fitting TRBD2. CDR3 size: 13 residues. Trimming took 4 bases from V and 13 from J; bases not matched to a gene: 6. Germline CDR1 reads SGHTA; CDR2 reads FQGTGA.

The chain employs TRBV28 and TRBJ2-1, with a weak D call TRBD1 (6 bases). V was shortened by 6 bases and J by 0 bases, with 18 bases between the two germline ends. CDR1 is MDHEN, CDR2 SYDVKM, per germline. The CDR3 length is 17 residues. In nucleotides, the CDR3 is TGTGCCAGCAGAGCCGGGACACTCAATCGCTCCTACAATGAGCAGTTCTTC. Encoded protein: CASRAGTLNRSYNEQFF.